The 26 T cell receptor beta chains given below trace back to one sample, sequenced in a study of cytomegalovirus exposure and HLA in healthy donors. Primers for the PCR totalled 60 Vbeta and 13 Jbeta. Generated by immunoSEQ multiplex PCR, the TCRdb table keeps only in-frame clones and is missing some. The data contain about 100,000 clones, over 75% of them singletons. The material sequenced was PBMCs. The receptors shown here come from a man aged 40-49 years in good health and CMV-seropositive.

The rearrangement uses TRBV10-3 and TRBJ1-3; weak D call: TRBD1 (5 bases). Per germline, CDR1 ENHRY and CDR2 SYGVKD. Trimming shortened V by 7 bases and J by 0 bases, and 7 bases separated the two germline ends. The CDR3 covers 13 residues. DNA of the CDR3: TGTGCCATCAAGGACACCTCTGGAAACACCATATATTTT. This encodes CAIKDTSGNTIYF.

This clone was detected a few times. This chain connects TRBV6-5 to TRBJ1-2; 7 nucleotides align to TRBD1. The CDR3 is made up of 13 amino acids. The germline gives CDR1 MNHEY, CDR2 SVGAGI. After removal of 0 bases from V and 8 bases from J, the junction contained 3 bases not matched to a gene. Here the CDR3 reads CASSYSGTAGYTF. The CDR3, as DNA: TGTGCCAGCAGTTACTCGGGGACAGCCGGCTACACCTTC.

DNA for the CDR3: TGCGCCAGCAGCTTTGGACAGGGCGATGGCTACACCTTC. Translating gives CASSFGQGDGYTF. The rearrangement uses TRBV5-1 and TRBJ1-2; TRBD1 aligns across 8 bases. The germline V gene has CDR1 SGHRS and CDR2 YFSETQ. The CDR3 runs 13 residues. The ends lost 2 bases at V and 6 bases at J; junction bases unmatched: 3. The full variable domain, rest sourced from reference TRBV5-1 and TRBJ1-2, is KAGVTQTPRYLIKTRGQQVTLSCSPISGHRSVSWYQQTPGQGLQFLFEYFSETQRNKGNFPGRFSGRQFSNSRSEMNVSTLELGDSALYLCASSFGQGDGYTFGSGTRLTVV.

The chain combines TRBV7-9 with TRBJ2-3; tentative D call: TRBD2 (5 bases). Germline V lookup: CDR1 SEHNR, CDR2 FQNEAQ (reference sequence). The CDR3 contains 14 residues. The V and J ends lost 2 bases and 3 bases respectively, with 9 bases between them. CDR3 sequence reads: CASSLYRGTDTQYF. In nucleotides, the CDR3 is TGTGCCAGCAGCTTATACCGAGGGACAGATACGCAGTATTTT.

The CDR3 bases are TGTGCCAGCAGCTTGGTACAGGGGGGGGACACCTTC. This gives the protein CASSLVQGGDTF. The chain carries TRBV5-4 and TRBJ1-2, with TRBD1 matching over 8 bases. Germline V CDR1 and CDR2: SGHNT, YYREEE (reference sequence). The CDR3 extends over 12 amino acids. V lost 0 bases to trimming and J lost 12 bases; unmatched junction nucleotides: 4.

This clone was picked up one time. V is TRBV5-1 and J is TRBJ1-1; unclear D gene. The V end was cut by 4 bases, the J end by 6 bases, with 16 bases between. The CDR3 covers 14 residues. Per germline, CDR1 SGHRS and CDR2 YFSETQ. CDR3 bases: TGCGCCAGCAGCCCCGGTGGCGGGCCCCCTGAAGCTTTCTTT. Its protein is CASSPGGGPPEAFF.

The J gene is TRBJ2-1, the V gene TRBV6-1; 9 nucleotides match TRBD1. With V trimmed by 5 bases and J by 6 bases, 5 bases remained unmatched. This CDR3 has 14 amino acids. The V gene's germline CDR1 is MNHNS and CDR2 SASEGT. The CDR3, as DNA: TGTGCCAGCAGTACAGGGGGCGCGGTCAATGAGCAGTTCTTC. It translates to CASSTGGAVNEQFF.

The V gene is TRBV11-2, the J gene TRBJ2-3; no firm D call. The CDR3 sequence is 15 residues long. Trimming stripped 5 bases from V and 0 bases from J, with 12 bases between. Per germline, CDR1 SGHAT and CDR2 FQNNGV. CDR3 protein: CASSQVRPSTDTQYF. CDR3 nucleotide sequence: TGTGCCAGCAGCCAGGTGCGACCTAGCACAGATACGCAGTATTTT.

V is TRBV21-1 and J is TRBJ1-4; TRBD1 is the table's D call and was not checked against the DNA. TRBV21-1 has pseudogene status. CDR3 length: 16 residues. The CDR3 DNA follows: TGTGCCAGCAGCGCCCCCGGGACAGGGGCGCATGAAAAACTGTTTTTT. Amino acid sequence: CASSAPGTGAHEKLFF.

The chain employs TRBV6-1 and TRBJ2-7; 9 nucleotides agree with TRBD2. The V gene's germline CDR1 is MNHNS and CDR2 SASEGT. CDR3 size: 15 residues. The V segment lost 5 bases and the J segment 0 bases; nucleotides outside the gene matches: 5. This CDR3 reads CASSWAGGGSYEQYF. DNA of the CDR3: TGTGCCAGCAGTTGGGCGGGAGGGGGCTCCTACGAGCAGTACTTC.

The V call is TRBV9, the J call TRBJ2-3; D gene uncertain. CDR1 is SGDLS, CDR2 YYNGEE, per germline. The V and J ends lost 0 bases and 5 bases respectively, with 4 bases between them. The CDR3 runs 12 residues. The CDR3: CASSVDKDTQYF. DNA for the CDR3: TGTGCCAGCAGCGTAGATAAAGATACGCAGTATTTT. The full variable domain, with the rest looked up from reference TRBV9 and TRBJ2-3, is DSGVTQTPKHLITATGQRVTLRCSPRSGDLSVYWYQQSLDQGLQFLIQYYNGEERAKGNILERFSAQQFPDLHSELNLSSLELGDSALYFCASSVDKDTQYFGPGTRLTVL.

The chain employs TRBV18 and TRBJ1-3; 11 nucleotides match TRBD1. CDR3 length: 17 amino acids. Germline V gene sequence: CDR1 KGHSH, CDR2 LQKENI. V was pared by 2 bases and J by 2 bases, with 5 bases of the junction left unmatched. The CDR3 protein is CASSPVPGQGAGNTIYF. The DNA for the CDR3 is TGTGCCAGCTCACCAGTCCCGGGACAGGGGGCTGGAAACACCATATATTTT.

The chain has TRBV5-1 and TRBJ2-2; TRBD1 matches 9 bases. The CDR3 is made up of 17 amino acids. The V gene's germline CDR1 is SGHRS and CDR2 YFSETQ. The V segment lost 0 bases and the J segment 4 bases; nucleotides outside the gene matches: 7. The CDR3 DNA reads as TGCGCCAGCAGCTTGGGGTCGACAGGGGGATTCACCGGGGAGCTGTTTTTT. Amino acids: CASSLGSTGGFTGELFF.

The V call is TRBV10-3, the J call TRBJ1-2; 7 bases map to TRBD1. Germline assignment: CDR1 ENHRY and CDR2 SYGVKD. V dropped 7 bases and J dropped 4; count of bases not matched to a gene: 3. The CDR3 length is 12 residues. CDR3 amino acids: CAIKQGTYGYTF. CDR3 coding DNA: TGTGCCATCAAACAGGGGACCTATGGCTACACCTTC.

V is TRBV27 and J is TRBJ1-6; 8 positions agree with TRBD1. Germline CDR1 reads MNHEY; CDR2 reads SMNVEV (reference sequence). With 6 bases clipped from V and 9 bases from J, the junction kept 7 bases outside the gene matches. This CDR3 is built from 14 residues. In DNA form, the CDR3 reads TGTGCCAGCAGGGGGGCAGGGGGCAGTTCACCCCTCCACTTT. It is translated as CASRGAGGSSPLHF.

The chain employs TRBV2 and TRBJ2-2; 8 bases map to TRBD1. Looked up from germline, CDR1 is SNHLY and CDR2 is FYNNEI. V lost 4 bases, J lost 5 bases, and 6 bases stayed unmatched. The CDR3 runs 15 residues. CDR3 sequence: CASSVQGAGTGELFF. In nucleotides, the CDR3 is TGTGCCAGCAGTGTGCAGGGGGCGGGTACCGGGGAGCTGTTTTTT.

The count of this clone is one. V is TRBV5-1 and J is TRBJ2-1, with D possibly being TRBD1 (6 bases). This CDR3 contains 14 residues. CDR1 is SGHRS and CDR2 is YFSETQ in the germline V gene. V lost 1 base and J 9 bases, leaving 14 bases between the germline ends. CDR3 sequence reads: CASSLTQGNGEQFF. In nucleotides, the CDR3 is TGCGCCAGCAGCTTGACCCAGGGGAATGGTGAGCAGTTCTTC.

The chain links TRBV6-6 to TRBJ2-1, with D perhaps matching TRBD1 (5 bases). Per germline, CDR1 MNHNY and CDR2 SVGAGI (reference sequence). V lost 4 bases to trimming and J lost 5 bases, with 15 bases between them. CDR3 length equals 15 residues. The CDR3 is CASSSSRQGNNEQFF. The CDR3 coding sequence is TGTGCCAGCAGTTCTAGTAGGCAGGGCAACAATGAGCAGTTCTTC.

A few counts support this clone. This CDR3 is CASSFHSGGYTF. In nucleotides, the CDR3 is TGTGCCAGCAGCTTCCACAGCGGGGGCTACACCTTC. The chain has TRBV7-9 and TRBJ1-2; D is unclear. This CDR3 has 12 residues. Germline V gives CDR1 SEHNR, CDR2 FQNEAQ (reference sequence). The germline V and J ends were trimmed by 3 bases and 8 bases, with 10 bases remaining between them.

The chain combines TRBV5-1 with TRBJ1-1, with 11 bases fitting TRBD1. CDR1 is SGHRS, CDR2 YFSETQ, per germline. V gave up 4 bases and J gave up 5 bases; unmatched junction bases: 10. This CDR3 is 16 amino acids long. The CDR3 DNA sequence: TGCGCCAGCAGCACCGGGACAGGGGGTTTCGGAACTGAAGCTTTCTTT. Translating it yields CASSTGTGGFGTEAFF.

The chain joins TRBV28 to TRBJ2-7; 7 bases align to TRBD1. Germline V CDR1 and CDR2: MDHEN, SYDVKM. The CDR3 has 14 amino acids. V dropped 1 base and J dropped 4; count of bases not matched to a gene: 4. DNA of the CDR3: TGTGCCAGCAGTTTATTTGGGACAGTATACGAGCAGTACTTC. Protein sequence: CASSLFGTVYEQYF. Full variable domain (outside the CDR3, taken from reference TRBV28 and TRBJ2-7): DVKVTQSSRYLVKRTGEKVFLECVQDMDHENMFWYRQDPGLGLRLIYFSYDVKMKEKGDIPEGYSVSREKKERFSLILESASTNQTSMYLCASSLFGTVYEQYFGPGTRLTVT.

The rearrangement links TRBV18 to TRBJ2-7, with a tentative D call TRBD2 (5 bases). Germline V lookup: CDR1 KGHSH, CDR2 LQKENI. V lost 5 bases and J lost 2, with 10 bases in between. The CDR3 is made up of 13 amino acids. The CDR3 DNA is TGTGCCAGCTCAGTCCGGGATCCCTACGAGCAGTACTTC. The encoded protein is CASSVRDPYEQYF.

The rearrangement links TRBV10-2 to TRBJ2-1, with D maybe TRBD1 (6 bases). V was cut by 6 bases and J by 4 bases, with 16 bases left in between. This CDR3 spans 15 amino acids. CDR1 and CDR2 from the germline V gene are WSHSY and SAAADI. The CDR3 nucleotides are TGCGCCAGCAGCCCAGGGGTCCCTGATTACAATGAGCAGTTCTTC. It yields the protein CASSPGVPDYNEQFF.

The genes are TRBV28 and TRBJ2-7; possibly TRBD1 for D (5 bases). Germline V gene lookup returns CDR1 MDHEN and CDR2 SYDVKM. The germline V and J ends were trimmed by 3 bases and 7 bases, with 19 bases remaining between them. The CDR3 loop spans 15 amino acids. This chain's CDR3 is CASSFRQSGLEEQYF. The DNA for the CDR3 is TGTGCCAGCAGTTTCCGTCAGTCAGGGCTAGAAGAGCAGTACTTC.

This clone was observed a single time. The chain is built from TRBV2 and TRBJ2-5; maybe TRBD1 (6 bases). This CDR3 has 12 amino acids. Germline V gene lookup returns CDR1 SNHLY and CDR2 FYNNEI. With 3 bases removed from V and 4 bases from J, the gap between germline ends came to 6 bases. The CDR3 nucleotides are TGTGCCAGCAGTGACAGGGGAGAGACCCAGTACTTC. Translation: CASSDRGETQYF.

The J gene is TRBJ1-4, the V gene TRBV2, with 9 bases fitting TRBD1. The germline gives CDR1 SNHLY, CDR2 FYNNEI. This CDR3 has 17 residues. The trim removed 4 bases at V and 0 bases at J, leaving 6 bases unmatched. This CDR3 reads CASSGYRGRATNEKLFF. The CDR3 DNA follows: TGTGCCAGCAGTGGTTACAGGGGGCGGGCAACTAATGAAAAACTGTTTTTT.